Presented here are 27 T cell receptor beta chains from one specimen sequenced in a study of cytomegalovirus exposure and HLA in healthy donors (dated by TCRdb to about 2017). The method behind the library was the immunoSEQ multiplex PCR assay. TCRdb took over this immuneACCESS table, retaining in-frame rearrangements with V and J assigned. Such tables are incomplete; in checked studies, under half of the missing clones stem from an unresolved V gene, and the remainder is unexplained. This sample has about 180,000 clones in its table, and roughly 89% of those were observed once. In total, the top ten clones hold roughly 1.4% of the sample. The material sequenced was PBMCs. The receptors come from a woman in her thirties in good health and CMV-seronegative.

A single count supports this clone. The chain combines TRBV4-1 with TRBJ1-1, with D maybe TRBD1 (5 bases). This CDR3 region has 15 residues. CDR1 is MGHRA, CDR2 YSYEKL, per germline. Trimming took 0 bases from V and 6 from J, leaving 14 bases between them. CDR3: CASSQDLGGFAEAFF. CDR3 coding DNA: TGCGCCAGCAGCCAAGATCTGGGGGGTTTCGCTGAAGCTTTCTTT.

The rearrangement joins TRBV10-3 to TRBJ1-1, with TRBD1 identical over 8 bases. There are 14 residues in the CDR3. V gave up 4 bases and J gave up 9 bases; unmatched junction bases: 10. The V gene's germline CDR1 is ENHRY and CDR2 SYGVKD. CDR3 amino acids: CAISVSFGQGKAFF. In DNA, the CDR3 is TGTGCCATCAGTGTCTCATTCGGACAGGGTAAAGCTTTCTTT.

The chain couples TRBV5-1 to TRBJ2-3; D call uncertain. The CDR3 extends over 14 amino acids. From germline, CDR1 is SGHRS and CDR2 YFSETQ. V lost 4 bases to trimming and J lost 1 base, with 10 bases between them. CDR3 region: CASSLEVGTDTQYF. The CDR3 DNA is TGCGCCAGCAGCCTCGAGGTGGGCACAGATACGCAGTATTTT. The variable domain in full, with the rest retrieved from reference TRBV5-1 and TRBJ2-3, is KAGVTQTPRYLIKTRGQQVTLSCSPISGHRSVSWYQQTPGQGLQFLFEYFSETQRNKGNFPGRFSGRQFSNSRSEMNVSTLELGDSALYLCASSLEVGTDTQYFGPGTRLTVL.

V is TRBV5-1 and J is TRBJ2-1; 9 bases line up with TRBD2. This CDR3 comprises 15 residues. Trimming at V came to 4 bases and at J to 2 bases, leaving 4 bases not matched to a gene. CDR1 and CDR2 (germline): SGHRS, YFSETQ. CDR3 nucleotide sequence: TGCGCCAGCAGCAGTAGCGGGGGAACCTACAATGAGCAGTTCTTC. It specifies CASSSSGGTYNEQFF. The entire variable domain, with the rest obtained from reference TRBV5-1 and TRBJ2-1, is as follows: KAGVTQTPRYLIKTRGQQVTLSCSPISGHRSVSWYQQTPGQGLQFLFEYFSETQRNKGNFPGRFSGRQFSNSRSEMNVSTLELGDSALYLCASSSSGGTYNEQFFGPGTRLTVL.

This clone appeared a single time. The genes are TRBV11-2 and TRBJ2-5; TRBD2 agrees at 11 bases. The germline gives CDR1 SGHAT, CDR2 FQNNGV. V lost 1 base to trimming and J lost 5 bases; unmatched junction nucleotides: 6. The CDR3 loop spans 16 amino acids. CDR3 DNA sequence: TGTGCCAGCAGCTTAGGCTTAGCGGGGGGGTGGGAGACCCAGTACTTC. Amino acids: CASSLGLAGGWETQYF.

The chain joins TRBV6-5 to TRBJ1-1; 8 nucleotides match TRBD1. CDR3 length: 13 amino acids. Trimming cost V 10 bases and J 4 bases; bases outside gene matches: 8. Per germline, CDR1 MNHEY and CDR2 SVGAGI. The CDR3 sequence is CATRTGLATEAFF. The CDR3 DNA reads as TGTGCCACACGGACAGGGCTCGCCACTGAAGCTTTCTTT.

This clone was picked up a small number of times. The rearrangement uses TRBV5-4 and TRBJ2-7; tentatively, D is TRBD2 (6 bases). The CDR3 consists of 14 residues. Germline lookup yields CDR1 SGHNT and CDR2 YYREEE (reference sequence). V shed 3 bases and J shed 2 bases, with 12 bases lying between them. The CDR3 loop reads CASSSGTGPYEQYF. Written as DNA, the CDR3 is TGTGCCAGCAGCTCGGGGACTGGACCCTACGAGCAGTACTTC.

This clone was detected only a few times. This chain connects TRBV6-1 to TRBJ1-3; 7 bases map to TRBD1. Germline V gene lookup returns CDR1 MNHNS and CDR2 SASEGT. The junction had 4 bases not matched to a gene; V was cut back by 2 bases and J by 3 bases. The CDR3 has 15 amino acids. The CDR3 nucleotides are TGTGCCAGCAGTGAATTAGGGGGCAGTGGAAACACCATATATTTT. Its translation: CASSELGGSGNTIYF.

This chain joins TRBV5-1 and TRBJ1-2; possibly TRBD1 for D (5 bases). V lost 4 bases, J lost 7 bases, and 23 bases lay in between. This CDR3 has 16 amino acids. Germline CDR1 reads SGHRS; CDR2 reads YFSETQ. CDR3 nucleotides: TGCGCCAGCAGCCCCTCAACCGGGACGGGAGGAGGTGGCTACACCTTC. Residues: CASSPSTGTGGGGYTF.

The rearrangement joins TRBV4-1 to TRBJ1-4; TRBD1 is a possible D gene (5 bases). The germline CDR1 and CDR2 sequences are MGHRA and YSYEKL. CDR3 size: 16 residues. The ends were cut back, 4 bases at V and 0 bases at J, with 12 bases in the middle. CDR3 DNA: TGCGCCAGCAGCCGAGACCTGACAGCAACTAATGAAAAACTGTTTTTT. This encodes CASSRDLTATNEKLFF.

CDR3: CASSRQGFPYEQYF. The CDR3 DNA reads TGTGCCAGCAGTAGACAGGGTTTTCCCTACGAGCAGTACTTC. The rearrangement uses TRBV27 and TRBJ2-7, with TRBD1 identical over 7 bases. CDR1 is MNHEY and CDR2 is SMNVEV in the germline V gene (reference sequence). The CDR3 loop spans 14 amino acids. J lost 2 bases, V lost 5 bases, and 6 bases had no gene match.

The rearrangement joins TRBV6-1 to TRBJ2-7; TRBD1 matches at 7 bases. J lost 0 bases, V lost 4 bases, and 9 bases had no gene match. The length of the CDR3 is 16 residues. CDR1 MNHNS and CDR2 SASEGT come from the germline V gene. This CDR3 reads CASSAEPGQPSYEQYF. DNA of the CDR3: TGTGCCAGCAGTGCAGAACCGGGACAGCCCTCCTACGAGCAGTACTTC.

As to this clone: Other nucleotide sequences from this sample produce the same CDR3. The chain has TRBV9 and TRBJ1-2; D ambiguous. Germline V CDR1 and CDR2: SGDLS, YYNGEE. V was shortened by 0 bases and J by 4 bases, with 10 bases between the two germline ends. This CDR3 has 14 residues. The CDR3 bases are TGTGCCAGCAGCGTAGCGCCAGGTGGCTATGGCTACACCTTC. It yields the protein CASSVAPGGYGYTF.

Only one count was recorded for this clone. The chain couples TRBV4-1 to TRBJ1-3; no firm D call. CDR3 length equals 14 residues. Per the germline V gene, CDR1 is MGHRA and CDR2 is YSYEKL. V was clipped by 2 bases and J by 4 bases, with 9 bases between them. The CDR3 sequence: CASSQLAGGNTIYF. CDR3 in DNA: TGCGCCAGCAGCCAACTCGCCGGGGGAAACACCATATATTTT.

This clone was recorded only once. The gene calls are TRBV6-5 and TRBJ1-2; TRBD1 might be the D (5 bases). This CDR3 has 14 residues. Per the germline V gene, CDR1 is MNHEY and CDR2 is SVGAGI. Trimming pared 4 bases from V and 5 bases from J, leaving 14 bases between. For the CDR3, the DNA is TGTGCCAGCAGTTTCACCGGTAGGGGATATGGCTACACCTTC. Amino acids: CASSFTGRGYGYTF.

The chain uses TRBV4-1 and TRBJ1-2, with D maybe TRBD1 (6 bases). Germline V lookup: CDR1 MGHRA, CDR2 YSYEKL. With 0 bases removed from V and 4 bases from J, the gap between germline ends came to 12 bases. CDR3 size: 15 residues. The CDR3 loop reads CASSQENEDSYGYTF. CDR3 coding DNA: TGCGCCAGCAGCCAAGAAAACGAGGACAGCTATGGCTACACCTTC.

The chain joins TRBV7-2 to TRBJ2-7; TRBD1 might be the D (5 bases). V shed 4 bases and J shed 2 bases, with 12 bases lying between them. The CDR3 covers 14 residues. The V gene's germline CDR1 is SGHTA and CDR2 FQGNSA. CDR3 nucleotides: TGTGCCAGCAGCTCTACAGGACGTCCCTACGAGCAGTACTTC. Its translation: CASSSTGRPYEQYF.

The chain recombines TRBV5-4 with TRBJ2-5, with 12 bases lining up with TRBD2. Germline loops: CDR1 SGHNT, CDR2 YYREEE (reference sequence). J lost 2 bases, V lost 4 bases, and 3 bases had no gene match. The CDR3 is 15 amino acids. The CDR3 sequence is CASSMTSGGQETQYF. The CDR3 bases are TGTGCCAGCAGCATGACTAGCGGGGGACAAGAGACCCAGTACTTC.

V gene TRBV19 combines with J gene TRBJ1-1; 7 nucleotides line up with TRBD1. The CDR3 is made up of 15 amino acids. Unmatched junction bases numbered 3, after V lost 2 bases and J lost 0 bases. CDR1 LNHDA and CDR2 SQIVND come from the germline V gene (reference sequence). The CDR3 reads CASSITGQMNTEAFF. DNA for the CDR3: TGTGCCAGTAGTATAACGGGACAGATGAACACTGAAGCTTTCTTT.

V and J are TRBV2 and TRBJ2-7; TRBD1 matches at 7 bases. The trim removed 9 bases at V and 3 bases at J, leaving 5 bases unmatched. Germline CDR1 reads SNHLY; CDR2 reads FYNNEI. The CDR3 length is 12 residues. CDR3 amino acids: CASGQVIYEQYF. The CDR3 DNA follows: TGTGCCAGTGGACAGGTGATCTACGAGCAGTACTTC.

The V call is TRBV19, the J call TRBJ1-2; no reliable D call. V lost 5 bases and J 8 bases, leaving 12 bases between the germline ends. The CDR3 covers 12 residues. Per the germline V gene, CDR1 is LNHDA and CDR2 is SQIVND (reference sequence). The CDR3 here is CASSRTGLGYTF. CDR3 nucleotides: TGTGCCAGTAGTCGTACTGGTTTGGGCTACACCTTC. Drawing the rest from reference TRBV19 and TRBJ1-2, the complete variable domain is DGGITQSPKYLFRKEGQNVTLSCEQNLNHDAMYWYRQDPGQGLRLIYYSQIVNDFQKGDIAEGYSVSREKKESFPLTVTSAQKNPTAFYLCASSRTGLGYTFGSGTRLTVV.

A single count supports this clone. V gene TRBV7-9 combines with J gene TRBJ2-1; 12 positions match TRBD2. Germline lookup yields CDR1 SEHNR and CDR2 FQNEAQ (reference sequence). V lost 4 bases and J lost 8; bases outside the gene matches: 6. This CDR3 comprises 15 residues. CDR3 sequence (DNA): TGTGCCAGCAGCTCCAGACTAGCGGGGGTCCATGAGCAGTTCTTC. It specifies CASSSRLAGVHEQFF.

This clone was detected a few times. The chain has TRBV2 and TRBJ2-5, with D possibly TRBD1 on 6 matching bases. CDR1 is SNHLY and CDR2 is FYNNEI in the germline V gene. Trimming pared 3 bases from V and 5 bases from J, leaving 16 bases between. The CDR3 spans 15 residues. CDR3 bases: TGTGCCAGCAGTGACCCTGGGGGCCCGGGGGAGACCCAGTACTTC. Its translation: CASSDPGGPGETQYF.

This chain uses TRBV19 with TRBJ1-1; D uncertain. V was clipped by 4 bases and J by 8 bases, with 11 bases between them. CDR1 is LNHDA, CDR2 SQIVND, per germline (reference sequence). This CDR3 is built from 12 residues. CDR3 bases: TGTGCCAGTAGTAACCCTCCAGCGGAAGCTTTCTTT. As protein: CASSNPPAEAFF. Full variable domain (missing parts from reference TRBV19 and TRBJ1-1): DGGITQSPKYLFRKEGQNVTLSCEQNLNHDAMYWYRQDPGQGLRLIYYSQIVNDFQKGDIAEGYSVSREKKESFPLTVTSAQKNPTAFYLCASSNPPAEAFFGQGTRLTVV.

The V gene is TRBV9, the J gene TRBJ1-6; TRBD1 matches at 9 bases. The CDR3 sequence is 18 residues long. After removal of 4 bases from V and 0 bases from J, the junction contained 8 bases not matched to a gene. Germline V gene sequence: CDR1 SGDLS, CDR2 YYNGEE. The CDR3 loop is CASSSRDRDSSYNSPLHF. The CDR3 coding sequence is TGTGCCAGCAGCTCAAGGGACAGGGATAGCTCCTATAATTCACCCCTCCACTTT.

This clone was seen a single time. The rearrangement uses TRBV5-5 and TRBJ2-6; TRBD2 matches 13 bases. The germline V gene encodes CDR1 SGHKS and CDR2 YYEKEE (reference sequence). Trimming cost V 4 bases and J 4 bases; bases outside gene matches: 8. The length of the CDR3 is 18 residues. The CDR3 coding sequence is TGTGCCAGCAGCCCGCCACTAGCGGGGGGGCCCGGGGCCAACGTCCTGACTTTC. This sequence encodes CASSPPLAGGPGANVLTF.

This clone was counted once. This sequence joins TRBV11-2 and TRBJ2-5; 8 bases match TRBD2. Germline V gene data show CDR1 as SGHAT and CDR2 as FQNNGV. The J segment lost 5 bases and the V segment lost 7 bases, leaving 15 bases of the junction unmatched. This CDR3 is built from 16 residues. The CDR3 sequence: CASTARPGLVAETQYF. CDR3 DNA: TGTGCCAGCACCGCTCGACCGGGACTAGTTGCGGAGACCCAGTACTTC.